Here is one TCR beta chain with its context. Trimming removed 2 bases at V and 8 bases at J, with 15 bases between. This CDR3 contains 15 residues. CDR1 and CDR2 (germline): WNHNN, SYGVQD (reference sequence). The data belong to a study of cytomegalovirus exposure and HLA in healthy donors. The PCR employed 60 Vbeta primers together with 13 Jbeta primers. Clones were sequenced by immunoSEQ multiplex PCR, and TCRdb holds only the in-frame ones, with some missing. The sample includes tens of thousands of clones, 70% to 80% of them seen just once. The receptor was isolated from a man between 25 and 39 years old in good health and CMV-seronegative. Sequenced sample: PBMCs. This rearrangement joins TRBV10-1 to TRBJ1-4; TRBD1 might be the D (6 bases). This CDR3 is CASSETGHQGEKLFF. The CDR3 DNA reads TGCGCCAGCAGTGAGACGGGACACCAAGGCGAAAAACTGTTTTTT.